The source of this TCR beta chain is a study of CXCR3-negative and CXCR3-positive naive CD8 T cells. Study overall: For each library, about 1.5 +/- 0.3 million TRB reads were obtained, about 135 million in total.

With UMI labels, 5' RACE was used to prepare the TRB cDNA libraries. TCRdb reprocessed the 5' RACE reads, keeping one entry per CDR3 protein, no DNA. The table lists about 56,000 distinct CDR3 sequences, with less than 25% in the top ten. As concerns this clonotype: The target antigen is unknown.

Study outcomes and limitations: With respect to TRBV-TRBJ usage, naive CXCR3-negative and CXCR3-positive cells were similar; memory differed.

This CDR3 has 14 residues. Germline CDR1 MDHEN, CDR2 SYDVKM. V is TRBV28 and J is TRBJ2-2. The receptor was isolated from a human donor in good health. Some clones in this sample may be carry-over from other donors' samples. Input material: memory CD8+ T cells from blood. This chain's CDR3 is CASSLYTTTGELFF. Full variable domain (rest looked up from reference TRBV28 and TRBJ2-2): DVKVTQSSRYLVKRTGEKVFLECVQDMDHENMFWYRQDPGLGLRLIYFSYDVKMKEKGDIPEGYSVSREKKERFSLILESASTNQTSMYLCASSLYTTTGELFFGEGSRLTVL.